This T cell receptor (beta chain) was sequenced during a study of regulatory T cells in long-lasting Graves disease. According to the study, TCR beta libraries were built with iRepertoire HTBI primers and CDR3-region Arm-PCR. TCRdb passed the multiplex PCR reads through MiXCR, listing each CDR3 protein once. The sample records more than 450,000 distinct CDR3 sequences, 15% to 20% being singletons. Noted time point: newly diagnosed GD, antithyroid drugs for less than 3 months. Extracted RNA from PBMCs served as the source of the TCR library. V lost 5 bases, J lost 6 bases, and 7 bases lay in between. The germline V gene encodes CDR1 LNHDA and CDR2 SQIVND (reference sequence). The CDR3 runs to 11 residues. Turning to this clonotype: Its antigen is undetermined.

Study findings and constraints: The study found TRBV28, TRBJ1-2 and TRBJ2-5 favored in persistent disease.

These records were also assigned to another study, of T cells in Graves' hyperthyroidism and ophthalmopathy. Per that study: Graves' hyperthyroidism without ophthalmopathy progression within 18 months was termed stable. The TCR CDR3 first-round RT-PCR relied on the HTBI primer set. Ophthalmopathy prediction by the model preceded onset by a median about 6.5 months.

This specimen consisted of peripheral blood mononuclear cells (PBMCs), obtained at new diagnosis, from a patient treated with antithyroid drugs. The TCR comes from a man aged 35 to 55 with Graves disease. The chain carries TRBV19 and TRBJ1-1; D ambiguous. CDR3 sequence reads: CASSLVAEAFF. As DNA, the CDR3 is TGTGCCAGTAGTTTGGTGGCTGAAGCTTTCTTT.